These T cell receptor beta chains were read from a single sample in a study of CD8 T cells in Susac syndrome. One entry per CDR3 protein results from TCRdb running MiXCR on the immunoSEQ multiplex PCR reads. Altogether 150,000 or so distinct CDR3 sequences are present, about 94% being singletons, with the ten largest covering 0.2% to 0.25%. Sequenced input: CD8+ T cells from PBMCs. Source of these receptors: a human donor with multiple sclerosis. Each CDR3 is given with its conserved first and last residue. Fields, in order: clone size, V gene, CDR3 protein. Rows give clone size only sometimes, using once, few, many, or a class for an expanded clone.

NA TRBV20-1 CSAIPGTGAYNEQFF
NA TRBV20-1 CSARPLLQQSGTGAYNEQFF
NA TRBV28 CASSFYRGGEAFF
NA TRBV5-1 CASSGGTGERGYTF
once TRBV29-1 CSVVPRGNENTGELFF
NA TRBV5-1 CASSSGGTINEQFF
NA TRBV23-1 CASSQARQGRKGFYEQYF
NA TRBV20-1 CSAIETSGGSLAKNIQYF
NA TRBV4-2 CASSQVLDTEAFF
NA TRBV13 CASSLGQGGGSYYGYTF
NA TRBV20-1 CSAWASGGEGTDTQYF
NA TRBV30 CAWSTGDNQPQHF
NA TRBV2 CASTDGNEQFF
NA TRBV28 CASSWTASYEQYF
once TRBV4-3 CASSQYDNTEAFF
NA TRBV3-1 CASSQDGRGWDSYEQYF
NA TRBV7-9 CASSLPGQEFYEQYF
NA TRBV28 CASSLRAEGYGYTF
NA TRBV7-3 CASSLDASLSTDTQYF
once TRBV19 CASSAEDTSGNTIYF
NA TRBV4-3 CASSQDQEFLNTGELFF
once TRBV27 CASSFRDRKNTEAFF
few TRBV6-2/TRBV6-3 CASRGGYEQYF
NA TRBV7-2 CASSLRAGGWNEQFF
NA TRBV7-9 CASSGEGQTGELFF
NA TRBV7-8 CASSLPGQRSYEQYF
NA TRBV6-5 CASSYSFWGWVAKNIQYF
NA TRBV7-3 CASSPGQSYNSPLHF
NA TRBV20-1 CSAAGQFPIVDQPQHF
once TRBV7-6 CASSLLSGGRDTQYF
NA TRBV13 CASSEDRGNGYGYTF
NA TRBV6-5 CASSSIDFTDTQYF
NA TRBV30 CAGTEDYEQYF
once TRBV15 CATSRVGAANEKLFF
NA TRBV7-9 CASSLASRESLHF
NA TRBV9 CASSPFTGLAVYGYTF
NA TRBV27 CASSFGQGSQPQHF
NA TRBV9 CASSPAGFTDTQYF
NA TRBV27 CASTSSVAGTDTQYF
NA TRBV29-1 CSVEEGGPYEQYF
NA TRBV20-1 CSARRSRGYTF
once TRBV5-1 CASSRGQDYNSPLHF
NA TRBV7-9 CASTRGYTGELFF
NA TRBV12-3/TRBV12-4 CASILAGGPPGELFF
NA TRBV7-9 CASSSGQAPRDQYF
NA TRBV30 CAWKETPGPLHKNIQYF
NA TRBV7-8 CASSTRTWAANYGYTF
once TRBV12-3/TRBV12-4 CASSLPEGSGNEQFF
NA TRBV24-1 CATSDPPGGPSRGELFF
NA TRBV14 CASSQDLEGALNTEAFF
NA TRBV4-1 CASRQVFGEETQYF
NA TRBV28 CASIQHRASNQPQHF
NA TRBV27 CASSLAETGVTGELFF
NA TRBV9 CASSVDGIEAFF
NA TRBV7-9 CASSIKRADSQETQYF
once TRBV27 CASSKTGVGTEAFF
NA TRBV7-8 CASSPAQGVLGTEAFF